A single T cell receptor beta chain is shown here with its context. This entry comes from a study of human T cells and chemical hapten exposure. Across the study: Minor volume differences among pooled libraries chiefly drove per-sample TCR yield variation.

This sample's time point: patch test 2, 6 weeks after DPC sensitization. Treatment described: therapeutic diphenylcyclopropenone sensitization with weekly scalp DPC. CDR1 is WSHSY, CDR2 SAAADI, per germline. V gave up 2 bases and J gave up 2 bases, with 10 bases separating them. The CDR3 length is 16 residues. One entry per CDR3 protein, called by TCRdb with MiXCR from the RACE reads. In the table there are 110,000 to 150,000 distinct CDR3 sequences, 10% to 15% of which are singletons. The clonotype comes from a woman aged 45-59 years with alopecia areata. Some clones in this sample may be carry-over from other donors' samples. The rearrangement links TRBV10-2 to TRBJ2-6; tentative D call: TRBD2 (6 bases). Sequencing was performed on whole blood, taken in connection with sensitization to the hapten diphenylcyclopropenone (DPC). For the CDR3, the DNA is TGCGCCAGCAGTGAGAAGGGCGGGACTGGGGCCAACGTCCTGACTTTC. This gives the protein CASSEKGGTGANVLTF.